This entry describes one T cell receptor (beta chain). Its specificity is not known. Negative magnetic isolation gave CD8+ and CD4+ cells; FACS enriched CD8+ TEMRA. CDR1 MNHEY and CDR2 SMNVEV come from the germline V gene (reference sequence). V lost 5 bases and J lost 6, with 21 bases in between. This CDR3 has 16 amino acids. cDNA came from around 0.54 to 1 ug RNA primed by random hexamers. Across 54 Vbeta and 13 Jbeta, immunoSEQ multiplex PCR amplified TCR beta CDR3. MiXCR, applied by TCRdb to the immunoSEQ multiplex PCR reads, yields one record per CDR3 protein. Of about 80,000 distinct CDR3 sequences detected, approximately 94% appear once; the ten largest clones hold roughly 0.26%. This sample was included in a study of CD8 T cells in Susac syndrome. Study-wide points: It was acknowledged in the study that its TCR sequencing and HLA analysis involved a relatively small number of individuals.

J is TRBJ2-3 and V is TRBV27, with D possibly TRBD2 on 6 matching bases. This TCR derives from a human donor in good health. The material sequenced was CD8+ T cells from PBMCs. The CDR3 region is CASSPFWGEERDTQYF. The CDR3 DNA follows: TGTGCCAGCAGTCCCTTTTGGGGGGAGGAGAGGGATACGCAGTATTTT.